The 18 T cell receptor beta chains presented below share a single source sample, sequenced in a study of cytomegalovirus exposure and HLA in healthy donors. Vbeta (60) and Jbeta (13) primers were used in the PCR. This table comes from immunoSEQ multiplex PCR, and its TCRdb copy is limited to in-frame clones, with some not included. Of around 100,000 clones listed, more than 65% are singletons. Sequences were obtained from PBMCs. Receptor source: a woman aged 18 to 35 in good health and CMV-seropositive.

This clone was detected only a few times. This chain uses TRBV6-4 with TRBJ2-1; 8 positions agree with TRBD2. CDR1 and CDR2 (germline): MRHNA, SNTAGT. The CDR3 sequence is 16 residues long. The trim removed 5 bases at V and 6 bases at J, leaving 12 bases unmatched. The CDR3, as DNA: TGTGCCAGCAGTTGGGGATATAGCGGGATCCCCAATGAGCAGTTCTTC. Its translation is CASSWGYSGIPNEQFF.

This rearrangement joins TRBV4-1 to TRBJ2-5; 8 bases align to TRBD2. Germline values: CDR1 MGHRA, CDR2 YSYEKL. This CDR3 has 18 residues. V was clipped by 4 bases and J by 1 base; unmatched bases: 14. The chain's CDR3 is CASSPGVEAGVGQETQYF. DNA for the CDR3: TGCGCCAGCAGCCCAGGAGTGGAAGCGGGGGTTGGCCAAGAGACCCAGTACTTC.

V gene TRBV7-8 combines with J gene TRBJ1-6; D is undetermined. Trimming pared 5 bases from V and 5 bases from J, leaving 22 bases between. The CDR3 runs 18 residues. Germline V gene sequence: CDR1 SGHVS, CDR2 FQNEAQ. The CDR3 sequence: CASSQPIAGIIDNSPLHF. CDR3 DNA: TGTGCCAGCAGCCAGCCGATAGCGGGGATTATCGATAATTCACCCCTCCACTTT.

This chain uses TRBV19 with TRBJ2-3, with a weak D call TRBD1 (6 bases). CDR1 and CDR2 (germline): LNHDA, SQIVND (reference sequence). V lost 5 bases, J lost 5 bases, and 17 bases lay in between. This CDR3 contains 15 residues. CDR3 in DNA: TGTGCCAGTAGTCCCCTAGGGGGTACCGGAGATACGCAGTATTTT. Its translation is CASSPLGGTGDTQYF.

This clone was detected ten times or more. The chain employs TRBV6-5 and TRBJ2-1, with TRBD1 matching 8 bases. V gave up 2 bases and J gave up 6 bases; unmatched junction bases: 3. The CDR3 is 14 amino acids. Germline CDR1 reads MNHEY; CDR2 reads SVGAGI. The CDR3 DNA reads TGTGCCAGCAGTTACACACAGGGGGGCAATGAGCAGTTCTTC. Its protein is CASSYTQGGNEQFF.

This clone has only one observation. The chain joins TRBV7-3 to TRBJ2-1; a weak D match, TRBD2 (5 bases). Between the trimmed V and J ends, which lost 1 base and 7 bases, there was a span of 8 bases. Germline assignment: CDR1 SGHTA and CDR2 FQGTGA. The length of the CDR3 is 13 residues. The chain's CDR3 is CASSLIRENEQFF. The CDR3 nucleotides are TGTGCCAGCAGCTTAATACGGGAAAATGAGCAGTTCTTC.

The genes are TRBV5-1 and TRBJ2-2, with 11 bases identical to TRBD2. The CDR3 runs to 16 residues. V was clipped by 4 bases and J by 6 bases; unmatched bases: 8. The V gene's germline CDR1 is SGHRS and CDR2 YFSETQ. The CDR3 is CASSPTSGSWSGELFF. In DNA, the CDR3 is TGCGCCAGCAGCCCTACTAGCGGGAGTTGGTCCGGGGAGCTGTTTTTT.

The chain is built from TRBV5-1 and TRBJ2-1; TRBD2 aligns across 13 bases. Looked up from germline, CDR1 is SGHRS and CDR2 is YFSETQ. The CDR3 contains 16 residues. Unmatched junction bases numbered 11, after V lost 4 bases and J lost 10 bases. CDR3 sequence (DNA): TGCGCCAGCAGCGGAGGACTAGCGGGAGTACTTGGCGAGCAGTTCTTC. This encodes CASSGGLAGVLGEQFF.

This sequence joins TRBV7-9 and TRBJ2-1; no clear D. V was clipped by 7 bases and J by 10 bases, with 11 bases between them. In germline, CDR1 is SEHNR, CDR2 FQNEAQ (reference sequence). The CDR3 has 11 amino acids. The CDR3 DNA reads as TGTGCCAGCAATACCCCTAAGGAGCAGTTCTTC. Residues: CASNTPKEQFF.

This chain links TRBV25-1 with TRBJ2-5; tentative D call: TRBD1 (6 bases). The J call could be wrong; TRBJ2-7 is a better fit for the DNA end. The V gene's germline CDR1 is MGHDK and CDR2 SYGVNS. This CDR3 comprises 14 residues. CDR3 loop: CASSPRGRSYEQYF. CDR3 nucleotides: TGTGCCAGCAGTCCCAGGGGTAGGTCCTACGAGCAGTACTTC.

The chain couples TRBV2 to TRBJ2-5; D is unresolved. V dropped 4 bases and J dropped 5 bases, with 5 bases sitting between them. Germline V CDR1 and CDR2: SNHLY, FYNNEI. CDR3 length equals 11 residues. The chain's CDR3 is CASSVRETQYF. In DNA, the CDR3 is TGTGCCAGCAGTGTCCGGGAGACCCAGTACTTC.

The chain has TRBV9 and TRBJ2-7; 11 positions agree with TRBD2. The CDR3 covers 14 residues. Trimming removed 3 bases from V and 5 bases from J; junction bases left unmatched: 4. Per germline, CDR1 SGDLS and CDR2 YYNGEE. CDR3 residues: CASSDSGRADEQYF. As DNA, the CDR3 is TGTGCCAGCAGCGATAGCGGGAGGGCCGACGAGCAGTACTTC. The complete variable domain, with remaining parts taken from reference TRBV9 and TRBJ2-7, reads DSGVTQTPKHLITATGQRVTLRCSPRSGDLSVYWYQQSLDQGLQFLIQYYNGEERAKGNILERFSAQQFPDLHSELNLSSLELGDSALYFCASSDSGRADEQYFGPGTRLTVT.

The V and J genes are TRBV6-6 and TRBJ2-7; D call uncertain. The length of the CDR3 is 13 residues. With 7 bases removed from V and 6 bases from J, the gap between germline ends came to 16 bases. Per the germline V gene, CDR1 is MNHNY and CDR2 is SVGAGI (reference sequence). CDR3 loop: CASISTRPGEQYF. CDR3 in DNA: TGTGCCAGCATTTCCACACGGCCGGGCGAGCAGTACTTC.

The J gene is TRBJ2-7, the V gene TRBV7-8, with D tentatively TRBD2 (5 bases). This CDR3 spans 12 amino acids. Looked up from germline, CDR1 is SGHVS and CDR2 is FQNEAQ. Trimming cost V 8 bases and J 0 bases, with 8 bases left between them. The CDR3 bases are TGTGCCAGCGCGGAGGCCTCCTACGAGCAGTACTTC. Encoded protein: CASAEASYEQYF.

The chain joins TRBV28 to TRBJ1-5, with no clear D. The CDR3 consists of 14 residues. Germline-derived CDR1 and CDR2 are MDHEN and SYDVKM. Trimming shortened V by 1 base and J by 15 bases, and 19 bases separated the two germline ends. CDR3 DNA: TGTGCCAGCAGTTTATCCCCGGTTCTGAAGCCACGGCATTTT. Amino acid sequence: CASSLSPVLKPRHF.

The genes are TRBV6-5 and TRBJ1-5; no firm D call. Germline CDR1 MNHEY, CDR2 SVGAGI. This CDR3 is built from 14 residues. V gave up 2 bases and J gave up 3 bases, with 8 bases separating them. The CDR3 is CASSYDILNQPQHF. The DNA for the CDR3 is TGTGCCAGCAGTTACGACATACTCAATCAGCCCCAGCATTTT.

To note about this clone: One junction end does not reproduce the germline sequence, and a read error may be involved. The rearrangement links TRBV13 to TRBJ1-1; 9 bases agree with TRBD1. The germline V gene encodes CDR1 PRHDT and CDR2 FYEKMQ (reference sequence). There are 17 residues in the CDR3. CDR3 residues: CALRTGVERGANTEVFF. CDR3 in DNA: TGTGCCCTTCGGACAGGGGTCGAACGGGGGGCGAACACTGAAGTTTTCTTT. The full variable domain, in which reference TRBV13 and TRBJ1-1 provide the parts outside the CDR3, is AAGVIQSPRHLIKEKRETATLKCYPIPRHDTVYWYQQGPGQDPQFLISFYEKMQSDKGSIPDRFSAQQFSDYHSELNMSSLELGDSALYFCALRTGVERGANTEVFFGQGTRLTVV.

This clone was seen only a few times. The chain employs TRBV30 and TRBJ2-2; D remains ambiguous. CDR1 is GTSNPN, CDR2 SVGIG, per germline (reference sequence). The CDR3 extends over 11 amino acids. Trimming stripped 3 bases from V and 9 bases from J, with 8 bases between. CDR3 loop: CAWSLPRELFF. CDR3 in DNA: TGTGCCTGGAGCCTCCCCCGGGAGCTGTTTTTT. The full variable domain, with the rest looked up from reference TRBV30 and TRBJ2-2, is SQTIHQWPATLVQPVGSPLSLECTVEGTSNPNLYWYRQAAGRGLQLLFYSVGIGQISSEVPQNLSASRPQDRQFILSSKKLLLSDSGFYLCAWSLPRELFFGEGSRLTVL.